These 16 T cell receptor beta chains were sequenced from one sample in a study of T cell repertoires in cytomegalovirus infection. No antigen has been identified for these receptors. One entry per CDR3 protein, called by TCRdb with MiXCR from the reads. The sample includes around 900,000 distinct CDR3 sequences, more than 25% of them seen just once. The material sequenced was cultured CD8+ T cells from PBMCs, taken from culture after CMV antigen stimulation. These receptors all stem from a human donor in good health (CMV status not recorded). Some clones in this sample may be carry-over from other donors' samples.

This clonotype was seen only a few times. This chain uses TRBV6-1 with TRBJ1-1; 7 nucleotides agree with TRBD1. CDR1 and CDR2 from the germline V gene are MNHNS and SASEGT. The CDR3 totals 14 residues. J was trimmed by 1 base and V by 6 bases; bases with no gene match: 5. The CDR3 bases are TGTGCCAGCAGAGCCGACAGGGCGAACACTGAAGCTTTCTTT. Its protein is CASRADRANTEAFF.

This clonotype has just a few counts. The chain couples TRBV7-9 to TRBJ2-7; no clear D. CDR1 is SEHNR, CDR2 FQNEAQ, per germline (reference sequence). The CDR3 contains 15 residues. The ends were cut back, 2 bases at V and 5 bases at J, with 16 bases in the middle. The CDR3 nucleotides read TGTGCCAGCAGCTTACCAGGACCAGCACGTAACGAGCAGTACTTC. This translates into CASSLPGPARNEQYF.

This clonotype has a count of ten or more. CDR3: CASSFSGPSYEQYV. CDR3 DNA sequence: TGTGCCAGCAGTTTCTCCGGACCCTCCTACGAGCAGTACGTC. This chain links TRBV6-2 or TRBV6-3 with TRBJ2-7, with no clear D. Germline values: CDR1 MNHEY, CDR2 SVGEGT. V lost 4 bases, J lost 0 bases, and 10 bases lay in between. This CDR3 region has 14 residues.

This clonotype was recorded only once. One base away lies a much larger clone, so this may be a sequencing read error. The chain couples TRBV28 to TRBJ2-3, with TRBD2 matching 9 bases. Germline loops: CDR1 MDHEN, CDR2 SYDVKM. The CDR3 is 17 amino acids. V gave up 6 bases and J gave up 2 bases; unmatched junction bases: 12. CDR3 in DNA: TGTGCCAGCAGCGCTCTCGCGGGGGGGCGGCACACAGATACGCAGTATTTT. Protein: CASSALAGGRHTDTQYF.

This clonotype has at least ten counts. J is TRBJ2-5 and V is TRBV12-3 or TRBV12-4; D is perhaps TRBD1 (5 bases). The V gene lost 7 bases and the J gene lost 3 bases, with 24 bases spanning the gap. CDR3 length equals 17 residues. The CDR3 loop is CASTSSTGAGTKETQYF. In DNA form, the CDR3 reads TGTGCCAGCACGTCCTCCACAGGAGCAGGCACCAAAGAGACCCAGTACTTC.

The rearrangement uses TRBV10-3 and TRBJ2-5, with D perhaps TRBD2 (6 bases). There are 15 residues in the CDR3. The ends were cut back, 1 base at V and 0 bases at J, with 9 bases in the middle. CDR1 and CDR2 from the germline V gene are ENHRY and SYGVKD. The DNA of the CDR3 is TGTGCCATCAGTGAGTTCCGGGGGAACCAAGAGACCCAGTACTTC. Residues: CAISEFRGNQETQYF.

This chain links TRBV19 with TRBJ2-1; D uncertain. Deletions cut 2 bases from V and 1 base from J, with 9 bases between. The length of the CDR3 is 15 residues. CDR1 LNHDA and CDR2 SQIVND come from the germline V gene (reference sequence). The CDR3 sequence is CASSISRFSYNEQFF. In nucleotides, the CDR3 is TGTGCCAGTAGTATATCCCGATTTTCCTACAATGAGCAGTTCTTC.

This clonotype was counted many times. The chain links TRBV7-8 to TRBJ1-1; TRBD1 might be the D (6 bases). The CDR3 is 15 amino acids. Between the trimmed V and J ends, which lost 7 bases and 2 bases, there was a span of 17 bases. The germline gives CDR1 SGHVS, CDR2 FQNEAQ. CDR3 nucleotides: TGTGCCAGCAACAAAGGTGGGGGGCGCAACACTGAAGCTTTCTTT. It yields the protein CASNKGGGRNTEAFF.

The CDR3 spells CASSLAEQGVSDTQYF. CDR3 DNA sequence: TGTGCCAGCAGCTTGGCCGAACAGGGGGTATCAGATACGCAGTATTTT. The J gene is TRBJ2-3, the V gene TRBV5-6; 8 bases are a match to TRBD1. This CDR3 region has 16 residues. V was pared by 0 bases and J by 4 bases, with 7 bases of the junction left unmatched. Per the germline V gene, CDR1 is SGHDT and CDR2 is YYEEEE.

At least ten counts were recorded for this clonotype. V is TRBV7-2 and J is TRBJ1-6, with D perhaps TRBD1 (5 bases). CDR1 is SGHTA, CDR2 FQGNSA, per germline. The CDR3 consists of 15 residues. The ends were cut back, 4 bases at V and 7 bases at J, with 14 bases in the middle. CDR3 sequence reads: CASSSLPWGNSPLHF. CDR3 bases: TGTGCCAGCAGCTCTCTTCCCTGGGGCAATTCACCCCTCCACTTT.

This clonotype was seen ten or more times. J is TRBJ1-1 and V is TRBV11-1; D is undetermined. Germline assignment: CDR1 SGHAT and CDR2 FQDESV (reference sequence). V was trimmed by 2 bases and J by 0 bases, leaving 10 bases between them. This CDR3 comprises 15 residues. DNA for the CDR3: TGTGCCAGCAGCTTATCGGGCACCCTGAACACTGAAGCTTTCTTT. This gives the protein CASSLSGTLNTEAFF.

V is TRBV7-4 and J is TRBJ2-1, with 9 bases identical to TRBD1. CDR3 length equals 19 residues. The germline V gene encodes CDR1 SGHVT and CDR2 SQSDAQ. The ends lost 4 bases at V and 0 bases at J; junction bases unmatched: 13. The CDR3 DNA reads TGTGCCAGCAGCTCTCTAGCCCCAGGACAGGGGAGCTCCTACAATGAGCAGTTCTTC. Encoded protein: CASSSLAPGQGSSYNEQFF.

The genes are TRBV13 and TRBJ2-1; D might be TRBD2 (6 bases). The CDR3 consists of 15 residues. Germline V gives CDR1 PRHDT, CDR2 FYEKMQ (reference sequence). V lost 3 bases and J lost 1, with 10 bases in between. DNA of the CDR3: TGTGCCAGCAGCTTTAATAGCGGTTCCTACAATGAGCAGTTCTTC. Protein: CASSFNSGSYNEQFF.

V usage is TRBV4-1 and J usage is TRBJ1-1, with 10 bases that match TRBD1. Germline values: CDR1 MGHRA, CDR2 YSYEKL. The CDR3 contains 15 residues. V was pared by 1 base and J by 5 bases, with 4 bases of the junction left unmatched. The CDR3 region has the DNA TGCGCCAGCAGCCAAGCTCCGGGACAGGGGACTGAAGCTTTCTTT. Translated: CASSQAPGQGTEAFF.

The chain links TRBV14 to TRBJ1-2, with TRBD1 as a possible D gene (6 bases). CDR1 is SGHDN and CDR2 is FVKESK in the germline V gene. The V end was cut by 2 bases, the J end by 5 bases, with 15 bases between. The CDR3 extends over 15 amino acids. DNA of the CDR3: TGTGCCAGCAGCCAAACCCCGGACAGCTTATATGGCTACACCTTC. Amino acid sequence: CASSQTPDSLYGYTF.

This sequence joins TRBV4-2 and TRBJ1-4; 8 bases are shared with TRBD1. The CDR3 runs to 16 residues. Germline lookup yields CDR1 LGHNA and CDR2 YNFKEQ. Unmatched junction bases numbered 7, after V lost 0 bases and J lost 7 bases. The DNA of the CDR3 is TGTGCCAGCAGCCAAGATCCCGGACAGGGTGGTGAAAAACTGTTTTTT. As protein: CASSQDPGQGGEKLFF.